The entry below gives a single T cell receptor (beta chain) sequence along with its context. Its antigen target is currently unknown. Per-base quality was not reported, and no clone a single base away is much larger than it. The study evaluated CTLA-4 blockade (ipilimumab) given together with focal radiation therapy in patients who had chemo-refractory metastatic non-small-cell lung cancer. The source of the sample is a study of radiotherapy plus CTLA-4 blockade in lung cancer (dated by TCRdb to 2016 to 2019). At the level of the whole study: Among enrolled patients, approximately 17% had an objective response and roughly 33% reached disease control. What the research found in general, with its limitations: The strongest predictors of response were reported to be early dynamic shifts in blood T cell clones along with a rise in serum interferon-beta following radiation. After treatment with radiotherapy and ipilimumab, TCR clones that came from tumors expanded in the peripheral blood.

V and J are truncated by 0 bases and 4 bases respectively, leaving an intervening sequence of 14 bases. The CDR3 contains 16 residues, cysteine and phenylalanine counted. Only the CDR3 region is kept as DNA, spanning 48 bases read in frame from base 1. Per the germline V gene (reference sequence), LNHDA is the CDR1 and SQIVND is the CDR2. The library was prepared using the immunoSEQ multiplex PCR assay. TCRdb holds this immuneACCESS table with in-frame rearrangements only. Some clones are missing; in checked studies, unresolved V genes explain under half, and the rest has no known cause. This sample gives 80,000 or so clones in total; under 85% of them show up just once. The ten top clones hold 0.79% of the sample.

The receptor was isolated from a human donor with non-small cell lung cancer who had stable disease on radiotherapy plus ipilimumab. Specimen: peripheral blood, collected from a patient treated with radiotherapy plus ipilimumab. This sequence uses TRBV19 and TRBJ2-3, and perhaps TRBD2 as D gene, on 6 matching bases. The DNA is TGTGCCAGTAGTATAGAGGCGGGAACTCGCCCAGATACGCAGTATTTT. Translation gives CASSIEAGTRPDTQYF.